A selection of T cell receptor beta chains follows, all from one sample in a study of cytomegalovirus exposure and HLA in healthy donors. Clones were sequenced by immunoSEQ multiplex PCR, and TCRdb holds only the in-frame ones, with some missing. This table holds some 150,000 clones, 65% to 90% found once. Sequenced: PBMCs. These TCRs come from a man between 45 and 60 years old in good health and CMV-seropositive. CDR3s leave out the opening cysteine and the closing phenylalanine or tryptophan. The order of the fields is J gene, V gene, CDR3 protein.

>TRBJ2-1|TRBV19
ASGSARRLGQF
>TRBJ1-5|TRBV5-6
ASSLAGSGSRQPQH
>TRBJ1-2|TRBV6-5
ASSSKSRGYT
>TRBJ2-1|TRBV4-3
ASSQERLEGHNEQF
>TRBJ2-3|TRBV5-1
ASSLQGSVEDTQY
>TRBJ2-2|TRBV5-1
ASSSLTSGGANTGELF
>TRBJ2-6|TRBV7-6
ASSLGSGSGANVLT
>TRBJ1-1|TRBV6-1
ASSGLYYEAF
>TRBJ1-1|TRBV19
ASSINMPGVNTEAF
>TRBJ2-3|TRBV7-9
ASSLDEREVPDTQY
>TRBJ2-2|TRBV7-2
ASSLGVGSIGELF
>TRBJ2-1|TRBV19
ASSMLKTGGEQF
>TRBJ1-1|TRBV6-5
ASGGAMNTEAF
>TRBJ2-1|TRBV5-1
ASSIQTGSYNEQF
>TRBJ2-3|TRBV11-3
ASSLVSTDTQY
>-|TRBV5-1
ASSSNPGQRGYEQY
>TRBJ2-2|TRBV7-7
ASGRAQNGELF
>TRBJ2-5|TRBV11-2
AGSSGGYQETQY
>TRBJ2-1|TRBV5-8
ASSLGLAGGRVNEQF
>TRBJ1-1|TRBV6-6
ASSGGQAGF
>TRBJ1-4|TRBV9
ASSDAGGLREKLF
>TRBJ2-2|TRBV5-1
ASRASGTGNTGELF
>TRBJ2-3|TRBV19
ASSNRLTDTQY
>TRBJ1-3|TRBV4-1
ASSQEGQGHRNTIY
>TRBJ2-7|TRBV27
ASGTSGPDEQY
>TRBJ1-1|TRBV30
AWRRGPNTEAF
>TRBJ2-3|TRBV4-1
ASSQTRGTSGTDTQY
>-|TRBV29-1
SVSGTSTHYEQY
>TRBJ2-7|TRBV4-2
ASSQEGTGAGDEQY
>TRBJ1-3|TRBV7-2
ASSSGQNSGNTIY
>TRBJ2-1|TRBV9
ASSVLGTPYNEQF
>TRBJ1-4|TRBV6-1
ASSEPGIEKLF
>TRBJ1-1|TRBV7-6
ASSLDTPNTEAF
>TRBJ1-2|TRBV28
ASSSGQMYGYT
>TRBJ2-7|TRBV18
ASSPTSTYEQY
>TRBJ1-1|TRBV28
ASSLFRRNTEAF
>TRBJ1-4|TRBV18
ASSPQGRGNEKLF
>TRBJ2-2|TRBV4-1
ASSPGLARANTGELF
>TRBJ1-1|TRBV9
ASSVGLGTGTEAF
>TRBJ2-1|TRBV23-1
ASSPISGVAYNEQF
>TRBJ1-2|TRBV28
ASSAIGTGDFYGYT
>TRBJ1-1|TRBV9
ASSSEGQGLTEAF
>TRBJ2-5|TRBV4-1
ASSQGPGYGRETQY
>TRBJ2-5|TRBV10-3
AITGRLQETQY
>TRBJ1-6|TRBV15
ATSPRQGDPLH
>TRBJ2-1|TRBV6-5
ASSYQGASSYNEQF
>TRBJ1-1|TRBV7-9
ASSSTGVGTEAF
>TRBJ2-2|TRBV5-6
ATKRRQAGELF
>TRBJ2-4|TRBV7-9
ASSLGGGHIQY